These 30 T cell receptor beta chains came from one sample sequenced in a study of identical twins. TCRdb passed the 5' RACE reads through MiXCR, listing each CDR3 protein once. The sample yields around 1.7 million distinct CDR3 sequences, 32% seen once. The sample taken for sequencing was cord blood. These receptor sequences come from a newborn girl in good health.

This clonotype has a handful of counts. The chain is built from TRBV28 and TRBJ2-5; 9 bases are a match to TRBD2. CDR1 and CDR2 from the germline V gene are MDHEN and SYDVKM. With V trimmed by 1 base and J by 1 base, 4 bases remained unmatched. There are 16 residues in the CDR3. The CDR3 spells CASSLLASGVQETQYF. DNA of the CDR3: TGTGCCAGCAGTTTATTGGCTAGCGGGGTCCAAGAGACCCAGTACTTC. The whole variable domain, filled in from reference TRBV28 and TRBJ2-5, reads DVKVTQSSRYLVKRTGEKVFLECVQDMDHENMFWYRQDPGLGLRLIYFSYDVKMKEKGDIPEGYSVSREKKERFSLILESASTNQTSMYLCASSLLASGVQETQYFGPGTRLLVL.

V and J are TRBV20-1 and TRBJ2-5; 7 bases are shared with TRBD1. The end of the DNA aligns better with TRBJ2-7, so the J call may be wrong. In germline, CDR1 is DFQATT, CDR2 SNEGSKA (reference sequence). The CDR3 consists of 14 residues. CDR3 nucleotides: TGCAGTGCTCTCGACAGGGCCCTTCCCTACGAGCAGTACTTC. Translation gives CSALDRALPYEQYF.

This chain links TRBV10-3 with TRBJ2-1; D gene uncertain. The CDR3 runs to 15 residues. From germline, CDR1 is ENHRY and CDR2 SYGVKD. V was clipped by 4 bases and J by 0 bases, with 10 bases between them. The CDR3 bases are TGTGCCATCAGTGTGGCGCGGAGCTCCTACAATGAGCAGTTCTTC. Its protein is CAISVARSSYNEQFF.

V is TRBV25-1 and J is TRBJ2-1; tentative D call: TRBD2 (5 bases). Trimming shortened V by 0 bases and J by 5 bases, and 11 bases separated the two germline ends. Germline V gene data show CDR1 as MGHDK and CDR2 as SYGVNS. There are 15 residues in the CDR3. The CDR3 nucleotides read TGTGCCAGCAGTGAATACGGCGGGTCCCACAATGAGCAGTTCTTC. This encodes CASSEYGGSHNEQFF.

The chain has TRBV11-2 and TRBJ2-1, with TRBD2 matching over 8 bases. After removal of 6 bases from V and 2 bases from J, the junction contained 9 bases not matched to a gene. The germline gives CDR1 SGHAT, CDR2 FQNNGV. This CDR3 spans 16 amino acids. DNA of the CDR3: TGTGCCAGCAGGACGGCCGGGAGGGGTCCCTACAATGAGCAGTTCTTC. Translating gives CASRTAGRGPYNEQFF.

This chain joins TRBV25-1 and TRBJ1-6, with TRBD1 identical over 10 bases. The J segment lost 9 bases and the V segment lost 4 bases, leaving 6 bases of the junction unmatched. Germline V CDR1 and CDR2: MGHDK, SYGVNS. The CDR3 runs 15 residues. The CDR3 sequence: CASSATGGRPSPLHF. DNA of the CDR3: TGTGCCAGCAGTGCGACAGGGGGCCGACCTTCACCCCTCCACTTT.

The chain carries TRBV5-1 and TRBJ2-1, with 7 bases lining up with TRBD1. Unmatched junction bases numbered 5, after V lost 5 bases and J lost 0 bases. Germline values: CDR1 SGHRS, CDR2 YFSETQ. This CDR3 comprises 15 residues. The CDR3 region has the DNA TGCGCCAGCAGGGTCAGGGACAGCTCCTACAATGAGCAGTTCTTC. Translating it yields CASRVRDSSYNEQFF.

V and J are TRBV25-1 and TRBJ2-3; 7 nucleotides agree with TRBD2. V lost 2 bases to trimming and J lost 5 bases; unmatched junction nucleotides: 7. Germline CDR1 MGHDK, CDR2 SYGVNS. CDR3 length: 15 residues. The CDR3 spells CASSEAGDYIDTQYF. CDR3 DNA sequence: TGTGCCAGCAGTGAAGCGGGGGACTACATAGATACGCAGTATTTT.

This chain connects TRBV2 to TRBJ2-1; 12 positions match TRBD2. The CDR3 loop spans 15 amino acids. The V gene's germline CDR1 is SNHLY and CDR2 FYNNEI. J was trimmed by 3 bases and V by 8 bases; bases with no gene match: 5. As DNA, the CDR3 is TGTGCCAGCGGTTCGACTAGCGGGAGCTACAATGAGCAGTTCTTC. This gives the protein CASGSTSGSYNEQFF.

Only a few counts were recorded for this clonotype. The chain couples TRBV20-1 to TRBJ2-1; 10 bases match TRBD1. CDR3 length equals 15 residues. The germline CDR1 and CDR2 sequences are DFQATT and SNEGSKA (reference sequence). Trimming cost V 3 bases and J 4 bases; bases outside gene matches: 6. The CDR3 loop reads CSASFRDRGYNEQFF. CDR3 bases: TGCAGTGCTAGCTTCCGGGACAGGGGTTACAATGAGCAGTTCTTC.

There are many counts of this clonotype. The chain carries TRBV12-3 or TRBV12-4 and TRBJ1-2; perhaps TRBD1 as D (5 bases). The CDR3 is made up of 12 amino acids. V was trimmed by 6 bases and J by 4 bases, leaving 9 bases between them. The CDR3 reads CASSRDVYGYTF. In DNA form, the CDR3 reads TGTGCCAGCAGCCGGGACGTCTATGGCTACACCTTC.

The chain combines TRBV20-1 with TRBJ2-3; D call uncertain. The CDR3 spans 13 residues. Trimming removed 7 bases from V and 2 bases from J, with 13 bases in between. Germline CDR1 and CDR2: DFQATT and SNEGSKA (reference sequence). The CDR3 DNA is TGCAGTGTGGGTGGAGTCCACACAGATACGCAGTATTTT. Translating it yields CSVGGVHTDTQYF.

This chain connects TRBV27 to TRBJ2-7; D is possibly TRBD2 (7 bases). The ends were cut back, 6 bases at V and 4 bases at J, with 19 bases in the middle. The germline V gene has CDR1 MNHEY and CDR2 SMNVEV (reference sequence). The CDR3 has 15 amino acids. CDR3 sequence: CASSLRGGLMYEQYF. As DNA, the CDR3 is TGTGCCAGCAGCTTGAGGGGGGGACTTATGTACGAGCAGTACTTC.

The V and J genes are TRBV24-1 and TRBJ2-2, with D perhaps being TRBD1 or TRBD2 (5 bases each). CDR1 and CDR2 (germline): KGHDR, SFDVKD. V lost 2 bases to trimming and J lost 15 bases, with 12 bases between them. This CDR3 spans 12 amino acids. DNA of the CDR3: TGTGCCACCAGTGATTCGGGACGTACGGTGTTTTTT. This gives the protein CATSDSGRTVFF.

This clonotype was detected a few times. This chain connects TRBV4-2 to TRBJ1-5; possible D gene TRBD1, 5 bases. Germline CDR1 LGHNA, CDR2 YNFKEQ. This CDR3 has 14 amino acids. The germline V and J ends were trimmed by 1 base and 4 bases, with 8 bases remaining between them. The CDR3 region is CASSQAGRNQPQHF. The CDR3 DNA reads as TGTGCCAGCAGCCAAGCGGGGCGGAATCAGCCCCAGCATTTT.

The rearrangement joins TRBV11-1 to TRBJ2-3, with 7 bases aligning to TRBD1. The germline V gene encodes CDR1 SGHAT and CDR2 FQDESV (reference sequence). This CDR3 is 15 amino acids long. Trimming at V came to 5 bases and at J to 0 bases, leaving 5 bases not matched to a gene. The CDR3 loop is CASSRTGDSTDTQYF. The CDR3 DNA follows: TGTGCCAGCAGCCGTACAGGGGATAGCACAGATACGCAGTATTTT.

This clonotype appeared many times. The chain links TRBV6-5 to TRBJ1-2; D might be TRBD1 (5 bases). This CDR3 has 16 residues. Trimming took 4 bases from V and 5 from J, leaving 20 bases between them. Germline values: CDR1 MNHEY, CDR2 SVGAGI. This CDR3 is CASSWDLKGVLYGYTF. In nucleotides, the CDR3 is TGTGCCAGCAGTTGGGACCTAAAAGGGGTTTTGTATGGCTACACCTTC.

The chain carries TRBV28 and TRBJ1-4; possibly TRBD1 for D (6 bases). The CDR3 has 15 residues. The germline V gene has CDR1 MDHEN and CDR2 SYDVKM. With 6 bases removed from V and 1 base from J, the gap between germline ends came to 12 bases. CDR3 amino acids: CASSSPGVTNEKLFF. CDR3 sequence (DNA): TGTGCCAGCAGCTCACCAGGGGTAACTAATGAAAAACTGTTTTTT.

In this sample, this clonotype turned up many times. CDR3 in DNA: TGCAGCACAGAAAGGGGGGTTGAAAATCTGTACTTC. Residues: CSTERGVENLYF. This sequence joins TRBV29-1 and TRBJ2-5; D assignment may be TRBD1 or TRBD2 (6 bases each). V lost 8 bases and J lost 13, with 23 bases in between. The CDR3 spans 12 residues. CDR1 is SQVTM and CDR2 is ANQGSEA in the germline V gene.

As to this clonotype: A read error is possible here, since a much larger clone lies one base away. The chain links TRBV5-1 to TRBJ2-5, with D perhaps TRBD1 (6 bases). The J call is uncertain, as TRBJ2-7 better fits the DNA end. The germline CDR1 and CDR2 sequences are SGHRS and YFSETQ. CDR3 length: 14 residues. CDR3 DNA: TGCGCCAGCAGCGCCCGGGACATCCTTCACGAGCAGTACTTC. Translating it yields CASSARDILHEQYF.

The rearrangement uses TRBV12-5 and TRBJ1-1; 9 bases map to TRBD1. V trimming: 3 bases; J trimming: 1 base; junction bases outside the gene matches: 6. The CDR3 runs 16 residues. The germline V gene encodes CDR1 LGHNT and CDR2 FRNRAP. The CDR3 here is CASGFSPGQGNTEAFF. CDR3 DNA sequence: TGTGCTAGTGGTTTCTCACCGGGACAGGGGAACACTGAAGCTTTCTTT.

V gene TRBV27 combines with J gene TRBJ2-1; 7 bases are shared with TRBD2. Germline CDR1 MNHEY, CDR2 SMNVEV (reference sequence). The J segment lost 3 bases and the V segment lost 1 base, leaving 15 bases of the junction unmatched. This CDR3 comprises 19 residues. For the CDR3, the DNA is TGTGCCAGCAGTTTATTTTCGTTACCTAGGACTAGGGACTACAATGAGCAGTTCTTC. It yields the protein CASSLFSLPRTRDYNEQFF.

The V call is TRBV28, the J call TRBJ2-7; TRBD1 aligns across 8 bases. The CDR3 spans 15 residues. The trim removed 3 bases at V and 3 bases at J, leaving 7 bases unmatched. Germline loops: CDR1 MDHEN, CDR2 SYDVKM. The chain's CDR3 is CASSFSGTGLYEQYF. The CDR3, as DNA: TGTGCCAGCAGTTTCTCCGGGACAGGTCTCTACGAGCAGTACTTC. Full variable domain (rest looked up from reference TRBV28 and TRBJ2-7): DVKVTQSSRYLVKRTGEKVFLECVQDMDHENMFWYRQDPGLGLRLIYFSYDVKMKEKGDIPEGYSVSREKKERFSLILESASTNQTSMYLCASSFSGTGLYEQYFGPGTRLTVT.

The genes are TRBV13 and TRBJ2-2; 9 positions match TRBD2. CDR3 length: 17 amino acids. V lost 2 bases to trimming and J lost 3 bases; unmatched junction nucleotides: 7. Germline V lookup: CDR1 PRHDT, CDR2 FYEKMQ (reference sequence). The CDR3 reads CASSLRGSGGYTGELFF. The CDR3, as DNA: TGTGCCAGCAGCTTAAGAGGTAGCGGGGGATACACCGGGGAGCTGTTTTTT.

The chain combines TRBV7-9 with TRBJ2-7; TRBD1 agrees at 7 bases. The CDR3 covers 15 residues. Germline loops: CDR1 SEHNR, CDR2 FQNEAQ (reference sequence). With 3 bases clipped from V and 0 bases from J, the junction kept 5 bases outside the gene matches. Here the CDR3 DNA reads TGTGCCAGCAGCTTGACAGGGTGGAGCTCCTACGAGCAGTACTTC. Protein product: CASSLTGWSSYEQYF.

The chain links TRBV5-1 to TRBJ1-1; D possibly corresponds to TRBD1 (5 bases). CDR3 length: 14 amino acids. Germline V gene sequence: CDR1 SGHRS, CDR2 YFSETQ. Trimming took off 4 bases at V and 3 bases at J, with 13 bases between the two ends. In DNA form, the CDR3 reads TGCGCCAGCAGCCAAGGAGGAGGGGACACTGAAGCTTTCTTT. It is translated as CASSQGGGDTEAFF.

This clonotype was seen a few times. The chain uses TRBV7-8 and TRBJ1-1; D is unresolved. This CDR3 contains 15 residues. Germline lookup yields CDR1 SGHVS and CDR2 FQNEAQ. Trimming left V 2 bases short and J 0 bases short, with 10 bases between. CDR3 residues: CASSLSGRMNTEAFF. The CDR3 DNA is TGTGCCAGCAGCTTATCAGGTCGGATGAACACTGAAGCTTTCTTT.

V is TRBV29-1 and J is TRBJ2-1; the match to TRBD2 covers 9 bases. V gave up 5 bases and J gave up 7 bases; unmatched junction bases: 6. CDR1 and CDR2 (germline): SQVTM, ANQGSEA. The CDR3 has 13 residues. CDR3 residues: CSVQGTSRNEQFF. CDR3 in DNA: TGCAGCGTTCAAGGGACTAGCAGGAATGAGCAGTTCTTC.

This chain uses TRBV29-1 with TRBJ2-5; 7 bases are a match to TRBD2. The CDR3 runs to 15 residues. V lost 3 bases and J lost 5; bases outside the gene matches: 12. Germline V gives CDR1 SQVTM, CDR2 ANQGSEA. CDR3 residues: CSVEGDYPLRETQYF. CDR3 coding DNA: TGCAGCGTTGAGGGGGACTATCCCCTCCGGGAGACCCAGTACTTC.

This chain uses TRBV14 with TRBJ2-1; 9 bases map to TRBD2. The CDR3 loop spans 14 amino acids. Germline CDR1 SGHDN, CDR2 FVKESK. The ends lost 5 bases at V and 9 bases at J; junction bases unmatched: 8. Here the CDR3 reads CASSRGLANGEQFF. CDR3 nucleotide sequence: TGTGCCAGCAGCAGGGGACTAGCTAATGGTGAGCAGTTCTTC.